This entry lists 9 T cell receptor beta chains sequenced from one sample in a study of CD8+CD57+ T cells in acquired aplastic anemia. Genomic DNA, the template, was used for profiling of the TCR beta VDJ and CDR3. One entry per CDR3 protein, called by TCRdb with MiXCR from the reads. This sample carries 75,000 to 90,000 distinct CDR3 sequences, roughly half of them seen once, and the ten largest clones take around 63%. The source material was sorted CD4+, CD8+, or CD8+CD57+ T cells (not recorded which) from PBMCs. These receptors all come from a human donor in good health, serving as a control.

At least ten counts were recorded for this clonotype. The chain has TRBV11-2 and TRBJ2-1, with D perhaps TRBD1 (6 bases). With 5 bases removed from V and 9 bases from J, the gap between germline ends came to 14 bases. CDR1 SGHAT and CDR2 FQNNGV come from the germline V gene. CDR3 length: 13 amino acids. The CDR3 coding sequence is TGTGCCAGCAGCCCCCGGACAGATGGTGAGCAGTTCTTC. As protein: CASSPRTDGEQFF. Complete variable domain (other parts from reference TRBV11-2 and TRBJ2-1): EAGVAQSPRYKIIEKRQSVAFWCNPISGHATLYWYQQILGQGPKLLIQFQNNGVVDDSQLPKDRFSAERLKGVDSTLKIQPAKLEDSAVYLCASSPRTDGEQFFGPGTRLTVL.

In this sample, this clonotype turned up many times. V and J are TRBV10-1 and TRBJ2-7; maybe TRBD2 (5 bases). Trimming stripped 3 bases from V and 2 bases from J, with 20 bases between. Germline CDR1 and CDR2: WNHNN and SYGVQD (reference sequence). The CDR3 is 17 amino acids. The CDR3 spells CASSDPTSGKGTYEQYF. The CDR3, as DNA: TGCGCCAGCAGTGACCCGACGTCGGGGAAGGGCACCTACGAGCAGTACTTC.

V usage is TRBV10-3 and J usage is TRBJ1-2; 7 positions agree with TRBD1. This CDR3 contains 14 residues. The germline V gene has CDR1 ENHRY and CDR2 SYGVKD. V lost 0 bases and J lost 4; bases outside the gene matches: 2. The CDR3 DNA is TGTGCCATCAGTGAGTCGGGACAGCTCTATGGCTACACCTTC. Translating gives CAISESGQLYGYTF.

The V call is TRBV19, the J call TRBJ1-2, with a possible D match to TRBD1 (6 bases). V was clipped by 6 bases and J by 8 bases, with 19 bases between them. This CDR3 spans 14 amino acids. Germline loops: CDR1 LNHDA, CDR2 SQIVND (reference sequence). The CDR3 region has the DNA TGTGCCAGTAGCCATTTCCGGAACAGGGACGGCTACACCTTC. Translating it yields CASSHFRNRDGYTF.

This chain links TRBV11-3 with TRBJ2-7; D may be TRBD1 (5 bases). The V gene lost 8 bases and the J gene lost 7 bases, with 15 bases spanning the gap. Germline loops: CDR1 SGHNT, CDR2 YENEEA. CDR3 length: 12 residues. Here the CDR3 reads CASGPTGGEQYF. The CDR3 DNA is TGTGCCAGCGGACCCACAGGTGGAGAGCAGTACTTC.

This clonotype was counted only a few times. The J gene is TRBJ1-1, the V gene TRBV10-3; unclear D gene. V was trimmed by 8 bases and J by 0 bases, leaving 10 bases between them. The CDR3 sequence is 13 residues long. Germline CDR1 and CDR2: ENHRY and SYGVKD. CDR3 in DNA: TGTGCCATCTGGGCGGGGATGAACACTGAAGCTTTCTTT. Its protein product is CAIWAGMNTEAFF.

As DNA, the CDR3 is TGTGCCACCAGTGATTTTGTTGGGACCCAGTACTTC. This encodes CATSDFVGTQYF. The chain has TRBV24-1 and TRBJ2-5; no definite D call. Germline CDR1 KGHDR, CDR2 SFDVKD. The V end lost 1 base, the J end lost 7 bases, and 6 bases lay between the germline ends. CDR3 length equals 12 residues.

There are a few counts of this clonotype. This chain connects TRBV15 to TRBJ2-5; the D gene is possibly TRBD2 (5 bases). Germline V gene lookup returns CDR1 LNHNV and CDR2 YYDKDF (reference sequence). V lost 1 base, J lost 5 bases, and 17 bases lay in between. CDR3 length equals 16 residues. CDR3 in DNA: TGTGCCACCAGCAGAGGTGGACTGCCCGGGCAGGAGACCCAGTACTTC. Translated: CATSRGGLPGQETQYF. Combining the CDR3 with reference TRBV15 and TRBJ2-5 gives the whole variable domain DAMVIQNPRYQVTQFGKPVTLSCSQTLNHNVMYWYQQKSSQAPKLLFHYYDKDFNNEADTPDNFQSRRPNTSFCFLDIRSPGLGDTAMYLCATSRGGLPGQETQYFGPGTRLLVL.

J is TRBJ1-1 and V is TRBV19; TRBD1 matches 9 bases. This CDR3 has 15 residues. Trimming at V came to 1 base and at J to 6 bases, leaving 6 bases not matched to a gene. Germline loops: CDR1 LNHDA, CDR2 SQIVND (reference sequence). In DNA form, the CDR3 reads TGTGCCAGTAGTATAGGGGGACAGGGTTTCGCTGAAGCTTTCTTT. This gives the protein CASSIGGQGFAEAFF. The complete variable domain, with remaining parts taken from reference TRBV19 and TRBJ1-1, reads DGGITQSPKYLFRKEGQNVTLSCEQNLNHDAMYWYRQDPGQGLRLIYYSQIVNDFQKGDIAEGYSVSREKKESFPLTVTSAQKNPTAFYLCASSIGGQGFAEAFFGQGTRLTVV.